Below are 27 T cell receptor beta chains sequenced from a single sample in a study of graft-versus-host responses after intestinal transplantation. The repertoire was sequenced with immunoSEQ multiplex PCR; TCRdb's copy has only in-frame clones and lacks some. The repertoire includes 35,000 to 50,000 clones, about 93% of them detected once, and over 20% sits in the top ten. These receptors have no known antigen. The sample in question was unstimulated CD8+ T cells sorted from spleen or lymph node cells, obtained before transplant. These receptor sequences come from a human donor who was the organ donor for an intestinal transplant.

The chain employs TRBV5-5 and TRBJ1-2, with D unclear. Trimming took off 4 bases at V and 2 bases at J, with 15 bases between the two ends. From germline, CDR1 is SGHKS and CDR2 YYEKEE (reference sequence). The CDR3 totals 15 residues. This CDR3 reads CASSPRIDLNYGYTF. The CDR3 bases are TGTGCCAGCAGCCCCCGGATAGACCTAAACTATGGCTACACCTTC.

The chain uses TRBV2 and TRBJ2-7, with D perhaps given as TRBD1 or TRBD2 (6 bases each). The germline V gene has CDR1 SNHLY and CDR2 FYNNEI. The V gene lost 6 bases and the J gene lost 1 base, with 7 bases spanning the gap. The CDR3 covers 12 residues. The chain's CDR3 is CASRGGSYEQYF. The DNA for the CDR3 is TGTGCCAGCAGAGGGGGGTCCTACGAGCAGTACTTC.

V gene TRBV7-2 combines with J gene TRBJ2-2, with D possibly being TRBD1 (7 bases). V was pared by 5 bases and J by 5 bases, with 9 bases between. The CDR3 contains 13 residues. CDR1 is SGHTA and CDR2 is FQGNSA in the germline V gene. This CDR3 is CASSPGGTGELFF. As DNA, the CDR3 is TGTGCCAGCAGCCCAGGGGGGACCGGGGAGCTGTTTTTT.

This chain links TRBV27 with TRBJ2-3; 7 bases agree with TRBD2. After removal of 3 bases from V and 2 bases from J, the junction contained 2 bases not matched to a gene. Germline V CDR1 and CDR2: MNHEY, SMNVEV (reference sequence). The CDR3 covers 14 residues. In DNA form, the CDR3 reads TGTGCCAGCAGTTTTGGACTAGTCACAGATACGCAGTATTTT. Encoded protein: CASSFGLVTDTQYF.

This chain uses TRBV4-1 with TRBJ1-4, with D tentatively TRBD1 (5 bases). The CDR3 runs 12 residues. Trimming cost V 0 bases and J 10 bases, with 6 bases left between them. Germline values: CDR1 MGHRA, CDR2 YSYEKL. CDR3 sequence reads: CASSQDGGKLFF. The CDR3 coding sequence is TGCGCCAGCAGCCAAGACGGGGGAAAACTGTTTTTT.

CDR3 region: CASSHGGQGAVIYNEQFF. DNA for the CDR3: TGTGCCAGCAGCCACGGGGGACAGGGGGCGGTTATATACAATGAGCAGTTCTTC. This chain links TRBV9 with TRBJ2-1, with 12 bases aligning to TRBD1. Losses at the gene ends were 4 bases for V and 4 bases for J; bases not matched to a gene: 12. Germline V CDR1 and CDR2: SGDLS, YYNGEE. The CDR3 is 18 residues long.

V usage is TRBV6-6 and J usage is TRBJ2-7; tentative D call: TRBD2 (5 bases). Trimming left V 8 bases short and J 5 bases short, with 13 bases between. From germline, CDR1 is MNHNY and CDR2 SVGAGI (reference sequence). There are 12 residues in the CDR3. CDR3 in DNA: TGTGCCAGCCTACTAGACGCCGACGAGCAGTACTTC. Residues: CASLLDADEQYF.

J is TRBJ2-7 and V is TRBV4-2; no clear D. Germline loops: CDR1 LGHNA, CDR2 YNFKEQ. This CDR3 contains 15 residues. V dropped 0 bases and J dropped 2 bases, with 11 bases sitting between them. The CDR3 DNA sequence: TGTGCCAGCAGCCAAGAAAACTGGAGCGCCTACGAGCAGTACTTC. Protein: CASSQENWSAYEQYF.

The J gene is TRBJ2-2, the V gene TRBV27; D is unclear. The CDR3 is made up of 12 amino acids. The germline V gene has CDR1 MNHEY and CDR2 SMNVEV (reference sequence). V dropped 6 bases and J dropped 2 bases, with 4 bases sitting between them. This CDR3 reads CASSFNTGELFF. CDR3 coding DNA: TGTGCCAGCAGCTTTAACACCGGGGAGCTGTTTTTT.

This sequence joins TRBV19 and TRBJ1-2; maybe TRBD1 (6 bases). Germline assignment: CDR1 LNHDA and CDR2 SQIVND (reference sequence). V dropped 5 bases and J dropped 2 bases, with 12 bases sitting between them. CDR3 length: 14 residues. The chain's CDR3 is CASSSGQPNYGYTF. CDR3 DNA sequence: TGTGCCAGTAGTTCAGGACAGCCAAACTATGGCTACACCTTC.

This chain joins TRBV6-1 and TRBJ2-3; TRBD2 agrees at 7 bases. The V and J ends lost 4 bases and 6 bases, in that order; junction bases with no gene match: 10. The length of the CDR3 is 15 residues. The germline gives CDR1 MNHNS, CDR2 SASEGT. The chain's CDR3 is CASSGGREVADTQYF. In DNA, the CDR3 is TGTGCCAGCAGTGGAGGTCGGGAGGTGGCGGATACGCAGTATTTT.

In DNA, the CDR3 is TGTGCCAGCAACCGCTTTGTATCGTATGGCTACACCTTC. This encodes CASNRFVSYGYTF. The gene calls are TRBV28 and TRBJ1-2; D gene uncertain. Trimming removed 7 bases at V and 5 bases at J, with 14 bases between. The CDR3 spans 13 residues. CDR1 and CDR2 from the germline V gene are MDHEN and SYDVKM.

This clone has just one count. The chain couples TRBV7-9 to TRBJ1-1; a weak D match, TRBD1 (5 bases). The V and J ends lost 5 bases and 2 bases respectively, with 12 bases between them. Germline CDR1 SEHNR, CDR2 FQNEAQ (reference sequence). The CDR3 length is 14 residues. CDR3 in DNA: TGTGCCAGCAGCCGGGACTCCCTAAACACTGAAGCTTTCTTT. Residues: CASSRDSLNTEAFF.

This clone was detected only a few times. The rearrangement joins TRBV5-5 to TRBJ2-1, with no clear D. V was shortened by 0 bases and J by 3 bases, with 10 bases between the two germline ends. Germline values: CDR1 SGHKS, CDR2 YYEKEE (reference sequence). The CDR3 length is 15 residues. CDR3 in DNA: TGTGCCAGCAGCTTGGCCCTCGACGGCTACAATGAGCAGTTCTTC. Translated, it gives CASSLALDGYNEQFF.

J is TRBJ1-2 and V is TRBV5-6; 9 bases align to TRBD1. This CDR3 has 15 residues. Trimming removed 2 bases from V and 4 bases from J; junction bases left unmatched: 6. In germline, CDR1 is SGHDT, CDR2 YYEEEE. CDR3 region: CASSFGDRDVYGYTF. DNA for the CDR3: TGTGCCAGCAGCTTTGGGGACAGGGACGTCTATGGCTACACCTTC.

The rearrangement joins TRBV7-6 to TRBJ2-2; the D call may be TRBD1 or TRBD2 (5 bases each). V was shortened by 11 bases and J by 6 bases, with 10 bases between the two germline ends. This CDR3 is 11 amino acids long. Germline V CDR1 and CDR2: SGHVS, FNYEAQ. CDR3 region: CASEGPGELFF. CDR3 nucleotides: TGTGCCTCCGAGGGGCCCGGGGAGCTGTTTTTT.

The chain couples TRBV4-1 to TRBJ2-7; 8 bases line up with TRBD2. Germline CDR1 is MGHRA and CDR2 is YSYEKL. This CDR3 has 14 residues. Unmatched junction bases numbered 3, after V lost 1 base and J lost 4 bases. CDR3: CASSQGGGGYEQYF. The CDR3 DNA reads TGCGCCAGCAGCCAAGGGGGCGGGGGGTACGAGCAGTACTTC.

The genes are TRBV5-5 and TRBJ1-5, with 7 bases identical to TRBD1. The CDR3 length is 15 residues. The junction had 8 bases not matched to a gene; V was cut back by 4 bases and J by 4 bases. Per the germline V gene, CDR1 is SGHKS and CDR2 is YYEKEE (reference sequence). CDR3: CASSTQTGRNQPQHF. DNA for the CDR3: TGTGCCAGCAGCACGCAGACAGGGCGAAATCAGCCCCAGCATTTT.

The chain has TRBV5-5 and TRBJ2-5; D gene ambiguous. Germline-derived CDR1 and CDR2 are SGHKS and YYEKEE (reference sequence). The CDR3 contains 13 residues. The V end was cut by 1 base, the J end by 7 bases, with 11 bases between. CDR3 DNA: TGTGCCAGCAGCTTGAAGTTCCAGTGGACCCAGTACTTC. Protein sequence: CASSLKFQWTQYF.

The chain combines TRBV28 with TRBJ1-2; 7 bases agree with TRBD1. CDR1 is MDHEN and CDR2 is SYDVKM in the germline V gene. This CDR3 comprises 14 residues. With V trimmed by 2 bases and J by 2 bases, 2 bases remained unmatched. CDR3 nucleotide sequence: TGTGCCAGCAGTTTACTGACAGGGAACTATGGCTACACCTTC. It codes for CASSLLTGNYGYTF.

This sequence joins TRBV4-1 and TRBJ2-1, with D unclear. The V and J ends lost 3 bases and 5 bases respectively, with 11 bases between them. Germline CDR1 is MGHRA and CDR2 is YSYEKL. The CDR3 covers 14 residues. The CDR3 nucleotides are TGCGCCAGCAGCCACCCCGGTGCGGACAATGAGCAGTTCTTC. It is translated as CASSHPGADNEQFF.

The V and J genes are TRBV11-3 and TRBJ2-1; 9 bases align to TRBD2. Germline CDR1 is SGHNT and CDR2 is YENEEA. The trim removed 0 bases at V and 9 bases at J, leaving 12 bases unmatched. CDR3 length equals 17 residues. The DNA for the CDR3 is TGTGCCAGCAGCTTAGATTCCGCTAGCGGGAAGTATGGTGAGCAGTTCTTC. This codes for CASSLDSASGKYGEQFF.

The chain employs TRBV10-3 and TRBJ2-3, with D possibly matching TRBD1 (6 bases). Germline V gene sequence: CDR1 ENHRY, CDR2 SYGVKD. The ends were cut back, 6 bases at V and 1 base at J, with 14 bases in the middle. This CDR3 is 15 amino acids long. The CDR3: CAIRETGQGTDTQYF. CDR3 DNA: TGTGCCATCAGGGAAACGGGACAAGGCACAGATACGCAGTATTTT.

As to this clone: Other DNA variants within this sample encode the same CDR3. The chain carries TRBV10-3 and TRBJ2-7, with 11 bases fitting TRBD1. This CDR3 is built from 16 residues. V gave up 7 bases and J gave up 4 bases; unmatched junction bases: 12. Germline values: CDR1 ENHRY, CDR2 SYGVKD. The CDR3 loop is CAIIGPGQGGQYEQYF. The CDR3 DNA follows: TGTGCCATCATAGGGCCGGGACAGGGGGGGCAGTACGAGCAGTACTTC.

The gene calls are TRBV6-5 and TRBJ2-6; D ambiguous. Germline CDR1 is MNHEY and CDR2 is SVGAGI. Trimming stripped 6 bases from V and 0 bases from J, with 3 bases between. This CDR3 spans 13 amino acids. Written as DNA, the CDR3 is TGTGCCAGCAGGGACTCTGGGGCCAACGTCCTGACTTTC. This encodes CASRDSGANVLTF.

The V and J genes are TRBV5-4 and TRBJ2-1, with D possibly TRBD2 on 6 matching bases. CDR3 length: 13 amino acids. Trimming removed 1 base from V and 10 bases from J, with 12 bases in between. Germline lookup yields CDR1 SGHNT and CDR2 YYREEE (reference sequence). This chain's CDR3 is CASSLIGGAEQFF. As DNA, the CDR3 is TGTGCCAGCAGCTTGATCGGGGGAGCCGAGCAGTTCTTC.

The CDR3 DNA reads TGTGCCATCCGGAAAAAACTAGCGGGAGTTTTCGATGAGCAGTTCTTC. Its protein is CAIRKKLAGVFDEQFF. This chain joins TRBV10-3 and TRBJ2-1; TRBD2 matches 11 bases. Trimming at V came to 8 bases and at J to 8 bases, leaving 14 bases not matched to a gene. This CDR3 region has 16 residues. Germline V lookup: CDR1 ENHRY, CDR2 SYGVKD.